Listed here are 7 T cell receptor beta chains from one sample, sequenced in a study of OX40 agonist ivuxolimab in advanced cancers. Method: immunoSEQ multiplex PCR; TCRdb's copy keeps in-frame clones and lacks some. The sample lists around 32,000 clones; roughly nine tenths were seen once. The sequenced sample was CD4+ or CD8+ T cells sorted from blood, obtained in a trial of the OX40 agonist ivuxolimab. These receptors all come from an adult with an advanced solid tumor such as melanoma, head and neck, liver or kidney cancer.

CDR3 bases: TGTGCCAGCAATCAGGGAAGGGCATATAGCACAGATACGCAGTATTTT. Translating it yields CASNQGRAYSTDTQYF. The V call is TRBV2, the J call TRBJ2-3; TRBD1 might be the D (5 bases). This CDR3 has 16 residues. Trimming took off 7 bases at V and 0 bases at J, with 17 bases between the two ends. Germline V gene data show CDR1 as SNHLY and CDR2 as FYNNEI.

The rearrangement joins TRBV19 to TRBJ2-7; tentative D call: TRBD1 (5 bases). Germline CDR1 and CDR2: LNHDA and SQIVND (reference sequence). V shed 4 bases and J shed 0 bases, with 10 bases lying between them. CDR3 length: 14 residues. CDR3: CASSTGQGSYEQYF. In DNA form, the CDR3 reads TGTGCCAGTAGTACCGGGCAGGGCTCCTACGAGCAGTACTTC.

The chain carries TRBV28 and TRBJ1-2; D is ambiguous. Germline CDR1 and CDR2: MDHEN and SYDVKM. Deletions cut 4 bases from V and 0 bases from J, with 12 bases between. The CDR3 runs 15 residues. As DNA, the CDR3 is TGTGCCAGCAGTTCCCCTAGGTCAGCTAACTATGGCTACACCTTC. It specifies CASSSPRSANYGYTF.

The chain has TRBV27 and TRBJ2-7; D is perhaps TRBD1 (5 bases). The CDR3 is made up of 15 amino acids. Germline V gene data show CDR1 as MNHEY and CDR2 as SMNVEV (reference sequence). V lost 2 bases, J lost 6 bases, and 17 bases lay in between. CDR3 bases: TGTGCCAGCAGTTTAGGGTCAGGGTTGGCCGTCGAGCAGTACTTC. This gives the protein CASSLGSGLAVEQYF.

V and J are TRBV28 and TRBJ2-5, with D perhaps matching TRBD2 (6 bases). The germline V gene has CDR1 MDHEN and CDR2 SYDVKM. V dropped 6 bases and J dropped 6 bases, with 23 bases sitting between them. The CDR3 length is 16 residues. The chain's CDR3 is CASSLGPGDVIQTQYF. DNA of the CDR3: TGTGCCAGCAGCTTAGGACCGGGAGATGTTATACAGACCCAGTACTTC.

This chain joins TRBV6-5 and TRBJ2-7; D could derive from TRBD1 or TRBD2 (6 bases each). This CDR3 has 15 residues. CDR1 is MNHEY, CDR2 SVGAGI, per germline. V gave up 7 bases and J gave up 6 bases, with 22 bases separating them. The CDR3 here is CASTPAMGRGGEQYF. CDR3 coding DNA: TGTGCCAGCACCCCGGCAATGGGCAGGGGAGGCGAGCAGTACTTC.

The V gene is TRBV7-9, the J gene TRBJ2-1; either TRBD1 or TRBD2 may supply D (5 bases each). Trimming pared 4 bases from V and 8 bases from J, leaving 18 bases between. The CDR3 runs to 15 residues. The germline V gene encodes CDR1 SEHNR and CDR2 FQNEAQ (reference sequence). The CDR3 reads CASSSSLDWGDEQFF. In DNA form, the CDR3 reads TGTGCCAGCAGCTCATCACTAGATTGGGGCGATGAGCAGTTCTTC.